These T cell receptor beta chains were read from a single sample in a study of blood T cell repertoires in COVID-19. Sequenced by immunoSEQ multiplex PCR; TCRdb stores in-frame clones only, minus some. There are 250,000 to 350,000 clones in the sample; approximately 83% occur only once, and 3.5% to 4.5% lies in the top ten. The sample consisted of PBMCs or T cells enriched from blood (not recorded which). All receptors come from a woman younger than 45 who had recovered from COVID-19. Each CDR3 is given with its conserved first and last residue. D genes are given only for firm matches. Clone size is given for some rows only: seen once, a few or many times, or a class if the clone is expanded.

D gene: -
V gene: TRBV5-4
J gene: TRBJ2-1
clone size: -
CDR3 protein: CASSLDSTNEQFF
CDR3 DNA: TGTGCCAGCAGCTTGGACAGCACGAATGAGCAGTTCTTC

D gene: -
V gene: TRBV2
J gene: TRBJ2-5
clone size: few
CDR3 protein: CASSEGRDYETQYF
CDR3 DNA: TGTGCCAGCAGTGAAGGGCGAGACTACGAGACCCAGTACTTC

D gene: TRBD2
V gene: TRBV2
J gene: TRBJ2-2
clone size: -
CDR3 protein: CASIGTSYTGELFF
CDR3 DNA: TGTGCCAGCATTGGGACTAGCTACACCGGGGAGCTGTTTTTT

D gene: -
V gene: TRBV14
J gene: TRBJ1-1
clone size: -
CDR3 protein: CASSQGVFGRLTEAFF
CDR3 DNA: TGTGCCAGCAGCCAAGGGGTATTCGGGAGACTCACTGAAGCTTTCTTT

D gene: -
V gene: TRBV28
J gene: TRBJ1-5
clone size: -
CDR3 protein: CASSVEQGYSNQPQHF
CDR3 DNA: TGTGCCAGCAGCGTTGAACAGGGTTATAGCAATCAGCCCCAGCATTTT

D gene: -
V gene: TRBV10-3
J gene: TRBJ2-5
clone size: -
CDR3 protein: CAISESAPGGETQYF
CDR3 DNA: TGTGCCATCAGTGAGTCGGCCCCAGGCGGGGAGACCCAGTACTTC

D gene: -
V gene: TRBV28
J gene: TRBJ1-1
clone size: -
CDR3 protein: CASSQSSPEAFF
CDR3 DNA: TGTGCCAGCAGTCAATCATCCCCTGAAGCTTTCTTT

D gene: TRBD2
V gene: TRBV29-1
J gene: TRBJ2-7
clone size: -
CDR3 protein: CSVPLGGTRGEQYF
CDR3 DNA: TGCAGCGTCCCTTTAGGAGGGACTAGAGGCGAGCAGTACTTC

D gene: -
V gene: TRBV10-2
J gene: TRBJ2-7
clone size: -
CDR3 protein: CASSAKAFYEQYF
CDR3 DNA: TGCGCCAGCAGTGCCAAAGCTTTCTACGAGCAGTACTTC

D gene: -
V gene: TRBV28
J gene: TRBJ2-2
clone size: -
CDR3 protein: CASRSGHLNTGELFF
CDR3 DNA: TGTGCCAGCAGATCGGGACACTTGAACACCGGGGAGCTGTTTTTT

D gene: -
V gene: TRBV20-1
J gene: TRBJ2-3
clone size: -
CDR3 protein: CSARYMPSEYF
CDR3 DNA: TGCAGTGCTCGATACATGCCGTCCGAGTATTTT

D gene: -
V gene: TRBV18
J gene: TRBJ2-2
clone size: -
CDR3 protein: CASSPVSGYAGELFF
CDR3 DNA: TGTGCCAGCTCACCAGTGTCAGGGTACGCCGGGGAGCTGTTTTTT

D gene: -
V gene: TRBV7-6
J gene: TRBJ1-3
clone size: once
CDR3 protein: CASSPEGAISGNTIYF
CDR3 DNA: TGTGCCAGCAGCCCAGAGGGAGCCATCTCTGGAAACACCATATATTTT